The clone carrying this T cell receptor (beta chain) appeared a few times. The antigen is unknown. The record originates from a study of T cells in Graves' hyperthyroidism and ophthalmopathy. Whole-study findings and limits: In validation, the model predicted ophthalmopathy. These predictions came a median about 6.8 months before onset.

The TCR beta CDR3 regions underwent amplification using RNA transcripts as the source. Primed by the HTBI set, a first-round RT-PCR was run on the TCR CDR3. MiXCR, run by TCRdb on the multiplex PCR reads, gives a single entry per CDR3 protein. The table has about 720,000 distinct CDR3 sequences, approximately 18% seen once. Patients with uncontrolled infections, other autoimmune diseases, pregnancy or lactation were excluded. Before ophthalmopathy appeared, progressors gave blood at initial hyperthyroidism diagnosis. The authors obtained PBMCs from roughly 9.7 ml of fresh peripheral blood. V lost 6 bases, J lost 9 bases, and 12 bases lay in between. This CDR3 has 12 residues. Germline V gene data show CDR1 as MNHEY and CDR2 as SMNVEV (reference sequence).

The chain is built from TRBV27 and TRBJ2-1; D uncertain. The TCR comes from a woman aged 50 to 65 with Graves' hyperthyroidism that later progressed to Graves' ophthalmopathy. Sequencing was performed on blood. The chain's CDR3 is CASRLTYGEQFF. In nucleotides, the CDR3 is TGTGCCAGCAGGCTAACGTATGGTGAGCAGTTCTTC.